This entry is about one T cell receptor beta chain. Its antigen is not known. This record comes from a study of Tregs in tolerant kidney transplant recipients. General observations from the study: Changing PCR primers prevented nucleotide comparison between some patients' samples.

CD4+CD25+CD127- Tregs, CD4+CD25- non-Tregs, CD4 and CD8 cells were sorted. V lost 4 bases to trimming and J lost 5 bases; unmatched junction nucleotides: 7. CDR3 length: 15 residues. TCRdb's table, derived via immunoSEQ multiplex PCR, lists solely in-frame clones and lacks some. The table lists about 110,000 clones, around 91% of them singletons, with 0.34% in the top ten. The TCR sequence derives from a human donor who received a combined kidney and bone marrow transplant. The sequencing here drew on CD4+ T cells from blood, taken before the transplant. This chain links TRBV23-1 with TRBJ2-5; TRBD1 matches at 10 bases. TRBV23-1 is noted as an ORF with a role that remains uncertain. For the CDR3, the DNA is TGCGCCAGCAGTCCCAGACAGGGGGCAAAGGAGACCCAGTACTTC. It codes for CASSPRQGAKETQYF.